The sequence of this TCR beta chain was determined in a study of T-cell reconstitution after alpha-beta-depleted transplantation in children listed by TCRdb under 2016. Background on the whole study: Using TCR repertoire profiling, the study quantitatively followed how T-cell immune reconstitution unfolded in children after TCRalphabeta/CD19-depleted allogeneic hematopoietic cell transplantation.

This clonotype has a count of ten or more. Its antigen specificity is not known. Per-base quality was not reported, and no clone a single base away is much larger than it. Library preparation employed PCR. Sequencing used an Illumina HiSeq 2500. TCR libraries were prepared with molecular barcoding, using unique molecular identifiers to normalize TCRbeta repertoire quantification. TCRdb's own reprocessing of the public reads used fastp at Q25 and MiXCR and kept productive beta chains. One record per CDR3 amino acid sequence lists the most common genes and DNA. A total of a few hundred thousand distinct CDR3 sequences appear in this sample, about 14% of them only once. Roughly 4.3% of the sample is taken by the ten largest. The CDR3 goes from the cysteine to the phenylalanine over 16 residues. Left in the record is the CDR3 DNA by itself, 48 bases read in frame from the first base.

The sample here was PBMCs, taken from the stem cell graft. Rearrangement joined TRBV21-1 to TRBJ1-4; the table names TRBD1, a call not compared with the DNA. TRBV21-1 is shown as a pseudogene. The source is a human donor who donated a stem cell graft to a child with Fanconi anemia. The sequenced DNA: TGTGCCAGCAGTCTCAGGGTTTGCGTGACTAATGAAAAACTGTTTTTT. It codes for CASSLRVCVTNEKLFF.